This T cell receptor (beta chain) was observed in a study of patients with pleural tuberculosis. One entry per CDR3 protein results from TCRdb running MiXCR on the reads. The table lists just under 30,000 distinct CDR3 sequences, 15% to 20% of them singletons. From germline, CDR1 is MRHNA and CDR2 SNTAGT. The V end lost 6 bases, the J end lost 12 bases, and 12 bases lay between the germline ends. The CDR3 loop spans 11 amino acids. This clonotype appeared many times. This chain uses TRBV6-4 with TRBJ2-1; D is perhaps TRBD1 (7 bases). What was sequenced was peripheral blood. The receptor was isolated from a human donor with pleural tuberculosis. The CDR3 region has the DNA TGTGCCAGCAGGGAGGGGGCATCGCAGTTCTTC. Residues: CASREGASQFF.